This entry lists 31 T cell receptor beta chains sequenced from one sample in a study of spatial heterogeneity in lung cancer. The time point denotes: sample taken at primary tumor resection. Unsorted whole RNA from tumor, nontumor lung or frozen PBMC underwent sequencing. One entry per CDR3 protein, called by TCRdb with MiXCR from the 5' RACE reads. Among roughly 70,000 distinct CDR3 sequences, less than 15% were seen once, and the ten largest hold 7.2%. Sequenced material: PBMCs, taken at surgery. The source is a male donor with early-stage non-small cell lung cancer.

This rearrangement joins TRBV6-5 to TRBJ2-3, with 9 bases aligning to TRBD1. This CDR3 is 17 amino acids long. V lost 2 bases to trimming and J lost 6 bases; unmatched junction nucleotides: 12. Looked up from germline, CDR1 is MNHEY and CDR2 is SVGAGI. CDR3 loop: CASSYLKGTGMLDTQYF. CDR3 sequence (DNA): TGTGCCAGCAGTTACCTCAAAGGGACAGGGATGTTGGATACGCAGTATTTT.

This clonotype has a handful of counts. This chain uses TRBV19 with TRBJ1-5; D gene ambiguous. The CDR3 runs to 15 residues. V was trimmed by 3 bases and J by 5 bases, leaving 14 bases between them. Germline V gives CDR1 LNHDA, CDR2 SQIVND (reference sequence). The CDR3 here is CASSMRDTYHQPQHF. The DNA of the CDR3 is TGTGCCAGTAGTATGAGAGACACCTACCATCAGCCCCAGCATTTT.

CDR3 coding DNA: TGCGCCAGCAGTTCTACTAGCGGGAGTCTCGCAGATACGCAGTATTTT. It is translated as CASSSTSGSLADTQYF. The rearrangement uses TRBV10-2 and TRBJ2-3, with 11 bases that match TRBD2. Unmatched junction bases numbered 8, after V lost 5 bases and J lost 4 bases. The CDR3 is made up of 16 amino acids. Germline V lookup: CDR1 WSHSY, CDR2 SAAADI.

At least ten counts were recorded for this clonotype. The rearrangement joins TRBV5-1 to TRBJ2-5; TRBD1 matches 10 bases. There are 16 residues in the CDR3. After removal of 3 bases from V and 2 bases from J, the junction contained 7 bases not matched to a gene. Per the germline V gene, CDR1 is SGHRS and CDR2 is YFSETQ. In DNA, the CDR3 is TGCGCCAGCAGCTCAACCGGGACAGGGGAACAAGAGACCCAGTACTTC. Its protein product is CASSSTGTGEQETQYF.

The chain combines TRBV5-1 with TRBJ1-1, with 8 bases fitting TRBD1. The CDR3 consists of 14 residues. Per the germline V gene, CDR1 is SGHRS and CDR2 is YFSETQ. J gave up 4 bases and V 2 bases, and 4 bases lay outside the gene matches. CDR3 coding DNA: TGCGCCAGCAGCTTCGGGACAGGAAGCACTGAAGCTTTCTTT. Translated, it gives CASSFGTGSTEAFF. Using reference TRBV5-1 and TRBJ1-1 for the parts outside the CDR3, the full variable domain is KAGVTQTPRYLIKTRGQQVTLSCSPISGHRSVSWYQQTPGQGLQFLFEYFSETQRNKGNFPGRFSGRQFSNSRSEMNVSTLELGDSALYLCASSFGTGSTEAFFGQGTRLTVV.

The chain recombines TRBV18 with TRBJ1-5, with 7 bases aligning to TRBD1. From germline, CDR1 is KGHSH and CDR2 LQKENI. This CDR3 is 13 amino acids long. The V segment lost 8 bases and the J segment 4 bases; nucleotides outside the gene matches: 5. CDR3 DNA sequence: TGTGCCAGCACAGGGGACCCGAATCAGCCCCAGCATTTT. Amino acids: CASTGDPNQPQHF.

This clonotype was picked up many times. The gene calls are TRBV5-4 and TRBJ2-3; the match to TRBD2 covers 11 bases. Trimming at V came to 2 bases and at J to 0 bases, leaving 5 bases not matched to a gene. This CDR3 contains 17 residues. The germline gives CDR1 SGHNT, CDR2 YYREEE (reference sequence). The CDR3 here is CASSFAGTSGSTDTQYF. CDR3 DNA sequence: TGTGCCAGCAGCTTCGCCGGGACTAGCGGAAGCACAGATACGCAGTATTTT.

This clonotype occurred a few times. The CDR3 nucleotides are TGTGCCAGCAGTTTATTCCGGGCGGACTCTGGAAACACCATATATTTT. It encodes CASSLFRADSGNTIYF. This chain joins TRBV28 and TRBJ1-3, with D unresolved. Germline V lookup: CDR1 MDHEN, CDR2 SYDVKM. This CDR3 is 16 amino acids long. V was clipped by 1 base and J by 0 bases, with 10 bases between them.

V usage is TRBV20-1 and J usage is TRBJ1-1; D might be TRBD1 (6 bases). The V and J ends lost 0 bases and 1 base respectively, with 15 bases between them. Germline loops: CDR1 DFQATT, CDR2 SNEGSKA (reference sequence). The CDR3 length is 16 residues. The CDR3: CSARDISRGGNTEAFF. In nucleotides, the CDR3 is TGCAGTGCTAGAGATATTTCCCGAGGGGGGAACACTGAAGCTTTCTTT.

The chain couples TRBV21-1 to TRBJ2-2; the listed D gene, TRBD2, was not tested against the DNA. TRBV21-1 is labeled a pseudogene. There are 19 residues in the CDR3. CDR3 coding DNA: TGTGCCAGCAGCGATGAGGACAGGGCGCTAGCGGGAAACACCGGGGAGCTGTTTTTT. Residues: CASSDEDRALAGNTGELFF.

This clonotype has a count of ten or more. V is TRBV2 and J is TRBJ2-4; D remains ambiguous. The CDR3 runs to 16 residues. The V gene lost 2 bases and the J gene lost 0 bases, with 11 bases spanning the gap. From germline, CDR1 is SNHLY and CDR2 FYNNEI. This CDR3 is CASSELQTLAKNIQYF. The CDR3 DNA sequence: TGTGCCAGCAGTGAACTACAGACACTAGCCAAAAACATTCAGTACTTC.

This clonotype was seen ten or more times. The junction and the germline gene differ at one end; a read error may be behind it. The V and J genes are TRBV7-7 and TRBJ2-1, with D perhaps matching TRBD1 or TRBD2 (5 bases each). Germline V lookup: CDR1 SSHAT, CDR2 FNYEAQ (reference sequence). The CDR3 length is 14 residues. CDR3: CASSLALGDNEQFF. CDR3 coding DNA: TGTGCTAGCAGCTTAGCGCTGGGGGACAATGAGCAGTTCTTC.

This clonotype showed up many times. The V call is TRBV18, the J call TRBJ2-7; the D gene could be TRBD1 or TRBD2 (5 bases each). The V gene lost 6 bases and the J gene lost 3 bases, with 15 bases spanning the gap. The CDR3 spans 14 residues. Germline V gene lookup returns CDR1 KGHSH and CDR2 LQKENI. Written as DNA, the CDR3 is TGTGCCAGCTCCGAATCGGCAGGGAGCTACGAGCAGTACTTC. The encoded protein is CASSESAGSYEQYF.

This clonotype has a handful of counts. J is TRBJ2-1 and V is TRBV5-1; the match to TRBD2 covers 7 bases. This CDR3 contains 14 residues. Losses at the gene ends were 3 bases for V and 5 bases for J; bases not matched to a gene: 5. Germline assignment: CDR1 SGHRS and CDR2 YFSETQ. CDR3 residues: CASSWAGTNNEQFF. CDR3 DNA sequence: TGCGCCAGCAGCTGGGCCGGGACTAACAATGAGCAGTTCTTC.

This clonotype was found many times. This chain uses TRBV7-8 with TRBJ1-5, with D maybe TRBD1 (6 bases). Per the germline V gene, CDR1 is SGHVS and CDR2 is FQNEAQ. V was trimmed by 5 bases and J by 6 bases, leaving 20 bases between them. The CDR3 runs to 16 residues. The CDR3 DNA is TGTGCCAGCAGCCTACGGAACAGGGACGGGAGTCAGCCCCAGCATTTT. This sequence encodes CASSLRNRDGSQPQHF. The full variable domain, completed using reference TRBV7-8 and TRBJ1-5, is GAGVSQSPRYKVAKRGQDVALRCDPISGHVSLFWYQQALGQGPEFLTYFQNEAQLDKSGLPSDRFFAERPEGSVSTLKIQRTQQEDSAVYLCASSLRNRDGSQPQHFGDGTRLSIL.

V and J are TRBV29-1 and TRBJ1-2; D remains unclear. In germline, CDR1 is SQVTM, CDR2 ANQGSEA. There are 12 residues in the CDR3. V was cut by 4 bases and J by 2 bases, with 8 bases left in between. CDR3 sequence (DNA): TGCAGCGTTGTTCAGCACAACTATGGCTACACCTTC. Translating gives CSVVQHNYGYTF.

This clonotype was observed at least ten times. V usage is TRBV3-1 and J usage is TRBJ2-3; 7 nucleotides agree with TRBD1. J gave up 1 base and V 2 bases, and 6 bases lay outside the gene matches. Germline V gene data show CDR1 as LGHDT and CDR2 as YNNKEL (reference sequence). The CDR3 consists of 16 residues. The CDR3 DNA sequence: TGTGCCAGCAGCCAACTGAGGGGGCGTGGCACAGATACGCAGTATTTT. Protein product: CASSQLRGRGTDTQYF.

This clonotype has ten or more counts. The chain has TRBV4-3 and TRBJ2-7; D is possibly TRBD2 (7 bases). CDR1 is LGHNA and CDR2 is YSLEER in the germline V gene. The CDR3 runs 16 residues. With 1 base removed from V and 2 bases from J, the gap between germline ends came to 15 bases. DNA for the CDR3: TGCGCCAGCAGCCAAGTATGGGGGGGCTCGACCTACGAGCAGTACTTC. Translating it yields CASSQVWGGSTYEQYF.

The CDR3: CASSLGFSPLHF. The DNA of the CDR3 is TGTGCCAGCAGTTTAGGGTTTTCACCCCTCCACTTT. The chain links TRBV12-3 or TRBV12-4 to TRBJ1-6, with unresolved D. With 1 base removed from V and 9 bases from J, the gap between germline ends came to 4 bases. This CDR3 has 12 amino acids.

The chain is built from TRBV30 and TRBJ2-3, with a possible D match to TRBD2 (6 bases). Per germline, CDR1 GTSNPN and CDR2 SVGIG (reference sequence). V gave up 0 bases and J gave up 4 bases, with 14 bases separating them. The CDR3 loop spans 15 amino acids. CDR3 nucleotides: TGTGCCTGGAGTGTTGGGGCAGGAGGGCCAGATACGCAGTATTTT. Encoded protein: CAWSVGAGGPDTQYF.

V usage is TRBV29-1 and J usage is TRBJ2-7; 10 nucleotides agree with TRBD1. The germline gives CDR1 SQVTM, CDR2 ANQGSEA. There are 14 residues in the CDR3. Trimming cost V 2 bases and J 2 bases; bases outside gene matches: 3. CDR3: CSVEPGQGPYEQYF. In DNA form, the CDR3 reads TGCAGCGTTGAACCGGGACAGGGGCCCTACGAGCAGTACTTC.

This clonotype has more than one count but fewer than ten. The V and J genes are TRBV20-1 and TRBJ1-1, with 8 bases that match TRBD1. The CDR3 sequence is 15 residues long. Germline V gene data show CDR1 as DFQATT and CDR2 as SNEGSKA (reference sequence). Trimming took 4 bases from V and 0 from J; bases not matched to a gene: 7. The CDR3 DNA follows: TGCAGTGCTAAGAGGGACAGGAGGATGAACACTGAAGCTTTCTTT. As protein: CSAKRDRRMNTEAFF.

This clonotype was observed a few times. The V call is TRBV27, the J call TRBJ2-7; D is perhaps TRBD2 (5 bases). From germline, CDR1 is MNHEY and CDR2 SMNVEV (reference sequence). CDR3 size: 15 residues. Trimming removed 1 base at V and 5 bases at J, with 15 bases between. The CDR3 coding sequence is TGTGCCAGCAGTTTATTGAGGGCAGGAGGAGACGAGCAGTACTTC. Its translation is CASSLLRAGGDEQYF.

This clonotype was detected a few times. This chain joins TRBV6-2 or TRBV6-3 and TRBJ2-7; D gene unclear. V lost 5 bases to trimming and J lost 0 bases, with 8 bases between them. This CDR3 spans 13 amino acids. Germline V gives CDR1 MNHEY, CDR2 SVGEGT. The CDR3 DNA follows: TGTGCCAGCAGTCCACTGAGCTCCTACGAGCAGTACTTC. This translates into CASSPLSSYEQYF.

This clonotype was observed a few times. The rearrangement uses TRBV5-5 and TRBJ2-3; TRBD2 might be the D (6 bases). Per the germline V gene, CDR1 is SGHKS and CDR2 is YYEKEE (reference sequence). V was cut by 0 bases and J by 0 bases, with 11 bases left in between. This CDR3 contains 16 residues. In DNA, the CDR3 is TGTGCCAGCAGCTTGGATCTGCGGGGTAGCACAGATACGCAGTATTTT. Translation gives CASSLDLRGSTDTQYF.

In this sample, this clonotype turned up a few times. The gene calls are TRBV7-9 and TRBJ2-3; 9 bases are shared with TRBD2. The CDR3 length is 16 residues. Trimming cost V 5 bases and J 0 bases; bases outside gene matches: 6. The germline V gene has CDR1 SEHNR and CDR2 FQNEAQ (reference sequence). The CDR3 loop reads CASSPRTSDSTDTQYF. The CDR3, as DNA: TGTGCCAGCAGCCCGCGGACTAGCGACAGCACAGATACGCAGTATTTT.

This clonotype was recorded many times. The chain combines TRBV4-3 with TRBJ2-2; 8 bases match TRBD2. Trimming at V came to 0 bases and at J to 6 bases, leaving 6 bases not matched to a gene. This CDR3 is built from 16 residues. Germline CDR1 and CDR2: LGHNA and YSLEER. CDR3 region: CASSQEAGAIAGELFF. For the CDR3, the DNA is TGCGCCAGCAGCCAAGAAGCGGGAGCCATCGCCGGGGAGCTGTTTTTT.

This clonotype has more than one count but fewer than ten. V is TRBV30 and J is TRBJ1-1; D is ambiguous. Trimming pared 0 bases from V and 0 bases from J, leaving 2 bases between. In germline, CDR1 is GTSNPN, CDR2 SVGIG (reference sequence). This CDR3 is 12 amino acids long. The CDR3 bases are TGTGCCTGGAGTGTAGTGAACACTGAAGCTTTCTTT. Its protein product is CAWSVVNTEAFF.

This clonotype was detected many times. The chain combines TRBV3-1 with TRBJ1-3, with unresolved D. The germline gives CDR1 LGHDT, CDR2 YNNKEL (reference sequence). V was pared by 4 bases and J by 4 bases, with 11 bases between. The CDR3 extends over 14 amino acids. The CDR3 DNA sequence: TGTGCCAGCAGCCCAGCACACGAAGGAAACACCATATATTTT. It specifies CASSPAHEGNTIYF.

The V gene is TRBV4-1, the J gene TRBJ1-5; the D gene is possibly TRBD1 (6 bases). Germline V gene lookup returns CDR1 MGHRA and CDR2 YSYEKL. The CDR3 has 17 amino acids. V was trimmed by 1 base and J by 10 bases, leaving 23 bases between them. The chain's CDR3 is CASSQANLGAAAGPQHF. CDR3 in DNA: TGCGCCAGCAGCCAAGCAAACTTGGGGGCAGCCGCAGGACCCCAGCATTTT.

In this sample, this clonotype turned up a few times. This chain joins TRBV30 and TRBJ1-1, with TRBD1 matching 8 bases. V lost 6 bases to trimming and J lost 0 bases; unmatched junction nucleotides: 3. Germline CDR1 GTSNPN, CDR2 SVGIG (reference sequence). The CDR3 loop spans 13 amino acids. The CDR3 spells CACQTGVNTEAFF. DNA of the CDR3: TGTGCCTGTCAGACAGGGGTGAACACTGAAGCTTTCTTT.